Presented here are 32 T cell receptor beta chains from one specimen sequenced in a study of blood T cells in healthy people across ages. With a J-beta primer mix and a sample-barcoded 5' primer, a second PCR ran about 6 to 11 cycles. MiXCR was run by TCRdb on the 5' RACE reads, yielding one entry per CDR3 protein. Of around 600,000 distinct CDR3 sequences in the sample, roughly 48% were seen once. Input material: blood. All receptors come from a man older than 75 in good health.

The chain uses TRBV27 and TRBJ1-2; no clear D. The CDR3 runs to 14 residues. CDR1 and CDR2 (germline): MNHEY, SMNVEV (reference sequence). V was cut by 3 bases and J by 4 bases, with 12 bases left in between. The CDR3 spells CASSFGGPGYGYTF. Here the CDR3 DNA reads TGTGCCAGCAGTTTTGGAGGGCCGGGCTATGGCTACACCTTC.

This clonotype appeared many times. The genes are TRBV6-5 and TRBJ1-2; 7 bases line up with TRBD1. CDR1 is MNHEY, CDR2 SVGAGI, per germline. J was trimmed by 8 bases and V by 6 bases; bases with no gene match: 12. The CDR3 covers 14 residues. The chain's CDR3 is CASSPGGGAFGYTF. The CDR3 DNA follows: TGTGCCAGCAGCCCAGGGGGGGGAGCCTTCGGCTACACCTTC.

The CDR3 here is CASSWGGPINNEQFF. CDR3 sequence (DNA): TGTGCCAGCAGTTGGGGGGGGCCCATAAACAATGAGCAGTTCTTC. This chain links TRBV12-3 or TRBV12-4 with TRBJ2-1; possibly TRBD2 for D (7 bases). The V end lost 4 bases, the J end lost 5 bases, and 15 bases lay between the germline ends. This CDR3 comprises 15 residues.

This clonotype was recorded a few times. The V gene is TRBV29-1, the J gene TRBJ1-3; D is undetermined. This CDR3 contains 11 residues. Trimming took off 5 bases at V and 4 bases at J, with 6 bases between the two ends. CDR1 is SQVTM and CDR2 is ANQGSEA in the germline V gene. For the CDR3, the DNA is TGCAGCGTTCTTAGGGGAAACACCATATATTTT. It is translated as CSVLRGNTIYF.

V usage is TRBV5-1 and J usage is TRBJ2-1, with a weak D call TRBD1 (5 bases). V gave up 6 bases and J gave up 0 bases, with 13 bases separating them. The CDR3 is 15 amino acids. Looked up from germline, CDR1 is SGHRS and CDR2 is YFSETQ. CDR3 nucleotides: TGCGCCAGCACCAATGGGGCCAGCTCCTACAATGAGCAGTTCTTC. This encodes CASTNGASSYNEQFF.

The J gene is TRBJ2-1, the V gene TRBV20-1, with 13 nucleotides matching TRBD2. The J call is uncertain, as TRBJ2-7 better fits the DNA end. The germline V gene has CDR1 DFQATT and CDR2 SNEGSKA (reference sequence). This CDR3 has 16 residues. The CDR3 is CSASGLAGDSGYEQYF. The CDR3 nucleotides are TGCAGTGCTTCCGGACTAGCGGGAGATTCCGGCTACGAGCAGTACTTC.

V gene TRBV21-1 combines with J gene TRBJ2-5; the D segment call TRBD2 is taken from the table without a DNA check. The DNA end lines up better with TRBJ2-7; the J call may be wrong. TRBV21-1 is a known pseudogene. The CDR3 spans 15 residues. CDR3 DNA sequence: TGTGCCGGCACATTCCGGGGGGAGGGCCCTTACGAGCAGTACTTC. Residues: CAGTFRGEGPYEQYF.

The V call is TRBV20-1, the J call TRBJ1-2; a weak D match, TRBD1 (5 bases). The V end lost 0 bases, the J end lost 0 bases, and 14 bases lay between the germline ends. Germline assignment: CDR1 DFQATT and CDR2 SNEGSKA (reference sequence). The CDR3 extends over 16 amino acids. This chain's CDR3 is CSARERGGAANYGYTF. DNA for the CDR3: TGCAGTGCTAGAGAACGTGGCGGGGCCGCTAACTATGGCTACACCTTC.

The chain's CDR3 is CASSSYSGTAENIQYF. The CDR3 nucleotides are TGTGCCAGCAGCTCGTATTCCGGGACCGCGGAAAACATTCAGTACTTC. This chain joins TRBV7-2 and TRBJ2-4; D assignment may be TRBD1 or TRBD2 (5 bases each). This CDR3 spans 16 amino acids. V lost 4 bases and J 5 bases, leaving 18 bases between the germline ends. The V gene's germline CDR1 is SGHTA and CDR2 FQGNSA.

The chain joins TRBV20-1 to TRBJ2-5; 7 nucleotides align to TRBD1. CDR1 is DFQATT and CDR2 is SNEGSKA in the germline V gene (reference sequence). This CDR3 contains 14 residues. V dropped 4 bases and J dropped 1; count of bases not matched to a gene: 6. The DNA of the CDR3 is TGCAGTGCTACCACCGGGACAGCCCAAGAGACCCAGTACTTC. Amino acids: CSATTGTAQETQYF.

CDR3 amino acids: CASSPGPDWAPGEQFF. The DNA of the CDR3 is TGTGCCAGCAGCCCGGGACCTGACTGGGCCCCCGGAGAGCAGTTCTTC. This chain connects TRBV21-1 to TRBJ2-1; TRBD1 is the table's D call and was not checked against the DNA. TRBV21-1 is a pseudogene segment. The CDR3 has 16 amino acids.

The V gene is TRBV20-1, the J gene TRBJ2-1, with 13 bases lining up with TRBD2. Per the germline V gene, CDR1 is DFQATT and CDR2 is SNEGSKA (reference sequence). This CDR3 has 14 residues. With 6 bases clipped from V and 13 bases from J, the junction kept 12 bases outside the gene matches. CDR3 sequence (DNA): TGCAGTGCAGGGACTAGCGGGACTCAAGAGACCCAGTTCTTC. Its protein product is CSAGTSGTQETQFF.

This chain links TRBV5-1 with TRBJ1-2; 8 bases fit TRBD1. The ends lost 1 base at V and 0 bases at J; junction bases unmatched: 8. The CDR3 spans 17 residues. The germline V gene encodes CDR1 SGHRS and CDR2 YFSETQ. The CDR3 is CASSLQLGTGPNYGYTF. CDR3 bases: TGCGCCAGCAGCTTGCAGCTGGGGACAGGCCCTAACTATGGCTACACCTTC.

CDR3 loop: CSVRGTGDKRGSTDTQYF. CDR3 bases: TGCAGCGTCCGGGGGACAGGGGATAAAAGGGGCAGCACAGATACGCAGTATTTT. The chain employs TRBV29-1 and TRBJ2-3; TRBD1 aligns across 10 bases. Germline lookup yields CDR1 SQVTM and CDR2 ANQGSEA. Trimming removed 6 bases from V and 0 bases from J; junction bases left unmatched: 15. This CDR3 comprises 18 residues.

This clonotype was seen a handful of times. The gene calls are TRBV6-2 or TRBV6-3 and TRBJ1-2; D is unclear. This CDR3 comprises 15 residues. Trimming removed 2 bases from V and 7 bases from J, with 17 bases in between. Germline-derived CDR1 and CDR2 are MNHEY and SVGEGT. The CDR3 nucleotides read TGTGCCAGCAGTTACCAGCTTCGTCAGCGACGTGGCTACACCTTC. Encoded protein: CASSYQLRQRRGYTF.

This clonotype has just a few counts. This rearrangement joins TRBV27 to TRBJ1-2; D perhaps matches TRBD1 (5 bases). This CDR3 contains 16 residues. Germline V lookup: CDR1 MNHEY, CDR2 SMNVEV (reference sequence). Deletions cut 2 bases from V and 8 bases from J, with 21 bases between. The CDR3: CASSLRQGRAPKGYTF. As DNA, the CDR3 is TGTGCCAGCAGTTTAAGGCAGGGTAGGGCCCCCAAGGGCTACACCTTC.

This clonotype was recorded a few times. The chain carries TRBV9 and TRBJ2-1; TRBD2 aligns across 8 bases. The trim removed 4 bases at V and 5 bases at J, leaving 11 bases unmatched. The CDR3 covers 16 residues. Germline CDR1 is SGDLS and CDR2 is YYNGEE. CDR3 sequence (DNA): TGTGCCAGCAGCCCCCGCGGGGGGTCTATAGACAATGAGCAGTTCTTC. Amino acids: CASSPRGGSIDNEQFF.

The CDR3 region is CSAQPGQVSDSPLHF. CDR3 nucleotide sequence: TGCAGTGCTCAACCGGGACAGGTTTCTGATTCACCCCTCCACTTT. This chain joins TRBV20-1 and TRBJ1-6; the match to TRBD1 covers 8 bases. The junction had 11 bases not matched to a gene; V was cut back by 5 bases and J by 8 bases. CDR3 length: 15 residues. Germline CDR1 DFQATT, CDR2 SNEGSKA (reference sequence).

The chain links TRBV9 to TRBJ1-5; tentative D call: TRBD1 (6 bases). Germline V gene sequence: CDR1 SGDLS, CDR2 YYNGEE. This CDR3 region has 15 residues. V lost 3 bases to trimming and J lost 3 bases, with 13 bases between them. CDR3 sequence: CASSAQPGVNQPQHF. CDR3 sequence (DNA): TGTGCCAGCAGCGCACAACCAGGGGTCAATCAGCCCCAGCATTTT.

J is TRBJ1-1 and V is TRBV7-9; tentatively, D is TRBD1 (5 bases). Germline CDR1 and CDR2: SEHNR and FQNEAQ (reference sequence). The germline V and J ends were trimmed by 5 bases and 5 bases, with 15 bases remaining between them. The CDR3 runs 14 residues. CDR3 sequence: CASSIRDGGTEAFF. CDR3 in DNA: TGTGCCAGCAGCATTCGGGACGGGGGGACTGAAGCTTTCTTT.

This clonotype was counted ten times or more. The chain uses TRBV29-1 and TRBJ2-7; the D gene is possibly TRBD1 (5 bases). The CDR3 is 12 amino acids. Germline CDR1 is SQVTM and CDR2 is ANQGSEA. V was trimmed by 2 bases and J by 3 bases, leaving 8 bases between them. The CDR3 DNA follows: TGCAGCGTTGAAAGTCAGGGCTACGAGCAGTACTTC. Amino acids: CSVESQGYEQYF.

Comment on this clonotype: This may be a read error, as it is one base from a much larger clone. This chain uses TRBV2 with TRBJ2-1; D is perhaps TRBD1 (5 bases). V lost 7 bases to trimming and J lost 8 bases, with 15 bases between them. The CDR3 has 13 residues. Germline CDR1 and CDR2: SNHLY and FYNNEI. CDR3 amino acids: CASKDSHLHEQFF. The CDR3 DNA sequence: TGTGCCAGCAAAGACAGTCATTTGCATGAGCAGTTCTTC.

This chain uses TRBV29-1 with TRBJ2-1; 7 bases are shared with TRBD2. CDR3 length: 11 amino acids. Germline V CDR1 and CDR2: SQVTM, ANQGSEA. The CDR3 DNA is TGCAGTGAGACCAGCGGGGCAGAGCAGTTCTTC. Translating it yields CSETSGAEQFF.

The chain recombines TRBV12-3 or TRBV12-4 with TRBJ1-5, with 10 positions matching TRBD1. J gave up 2 bases and V 7 bases, and 5 bases lay outside the gene matches. The CDR3 loop spans 15 amino acids. The CDR3, as DNA: TGTGCCAGCAACAAGGGGACAGGGGGCAATCAGCCCCAGCATTTT. Translating it yields CASNKGTGGNQPQHF.

This clonotype was detected many times. The chain combines TRBV29-1 with TRBJ2-5, with a possible D match to TRBD1 (5 bases). V was shortened by 5 bases and J by 6 bases, with 10 bases between the two germline ends. Germline values: CDR1 SQVTM, CDR2 ANQGSEA. The CDR3 contains 11 residues. The CDR3 DNA follows: TGCAGCGTTAACCAGGGAAAGACCCAGTACTTC. Amino acids: CSVNQGKTQYF.

With regard to this clonotype: A much larger clone lies one base from this, so it may be a read error. This chain connects TRBV6-5 to TRBJ1-1, with a weak D call TRBD1 (5 bases). The CDR3 is made up of 11 amino acids. Germline CDR1 MNHEY, CDR2 SVGAGI. Trimming removed 6 bases from V and 3 bases from J, with 5 bases in between. The DNA of the CDR3 is TGTGCCAGCAGAGGGGACACTGAAGCTTTCTTT. Encoded protein: CASRGDTEAFF.

The chain links TRBV7-2 to TRBJ2-7, with a weak D call TRBD1 (6 bases). This CDR3 is built from 12 residues. Trimming removed 5 bases at V and 4 bases at J, with 9 bases between. Germline V gene lookup returns CDR1 SGHTA and CDR2 FQGNSA. This CDR3 is CASSKTGYEQYF. CDR3 DNA: TGTGCCAGCAGCAAGACAGGTTACGAGCAGTACTTC.

Details on this clonotype: One end of the junction is discordant with germline, which a read error may explain. The genes are TRBV24-1 and TRBJ2-7; D is perhaps TRBD1 (5 bases). CDR3 length: 13 amino acids. Germline loops: CDR1 KGHDR, CDR2 SFDVKD. The CDR3 loop reads CAISDSQSYEQYF. The CDR3 DNA reads TGTGCCATCAGTGACAGTCAAAGCTACGAGCAGTACTTC.

The genes are TRBV3-1 and TRBJ2-7, with TRBD2 matching 8 bases. Germline trimming cut 5 bases from V and 6 bases from J; bases unmatched to any gene: 9. In germline, CDR1 is LGHDT, CDR2 YNNKEL (reference sequence). This CDR3 contains 14 residues. The CDR3 protein is CASSLRTSIGEQYF. The CDR3 DNA follows: TGTGCCAGCAGCTTGAGGACTAGCATCGGCGAGCAGTACTTC.

This sequence joins TRBV4-3 and TRBJ1-5; D is uncertain. Trimming took 0 bases from V and 0 from J, leaving 6 bases between them. The CDR3 is made up of 15 amino acids. Germline CDR1 is LGHNA and CDR2 is YSLEER. The CDR3 region has the DNA TGCGCCAGCAGCCAAGATATGTATAGCAATCAGCCCCAGCATTTT. Its translation: CASSQDMYSNQPQHF.

In this sample, this clonotype turned up many times. The gene calls are TRBV20-1 and TRBJ2-1, with D unclear. The CDR3 totals 10 residues. In germline, CDR1 is DFQATT, CDR2 SNEGSKA (reference sequence). The CDR3 bases are TGCAGGCAGACCCCCAATGAGCAGTTCTTC. It yields the protein CRQTPNEQFF.

In this sample, this clonotype turned up a few times. This chain connects TRBV7-2 to TRBJ2-7; 7 bases map to TRBD1. V gave up 8 bases and J gave up 4 bases; unmatched junction bases: 14. Germline V gives CDR1 SGHTA, CDR2 FQGNSA. This CDR3 has 15 residues. The CDR3 reads CASGVQTGTQYEQYF. As DNA, the CDR3 is TGTGCCAGCGGGGTACAGACAGGGACGCAGTACGAGCAGTACTTC.